The T cell receptor (beta chain) under discussion was sequenced for a study of cytotoxic CD8 clonotypes in ibrutinib-treated CLL. Profiled with immunoSEQ multiplex PCR; TCRdb holds only in-frame clones, not every one. Of some 70,000 clones in the sample, less than 95% were seen once. Source: PBMCs, taken after 12 months of ibrutinib treatment. The sequence was collected from a human donor with chronic lymphocytic leukemia.

CDR3 bases: TGTGCTAGTGGTTATCGGGACAGTAGTGAAAAACTGTTTTTT. As protein: CASGYRDSSEKLFF. V gene TRBV12-5 combines with J gene TRBJ1-4; 7 nucleotides align to TRBD1. The trim removed 4 bases at V and 7 bases at J, leaving 6 bases unmatched. Germline CDR1 and CDR2: LGHNT and FRNRAP. CDR3 size: 14 residues.